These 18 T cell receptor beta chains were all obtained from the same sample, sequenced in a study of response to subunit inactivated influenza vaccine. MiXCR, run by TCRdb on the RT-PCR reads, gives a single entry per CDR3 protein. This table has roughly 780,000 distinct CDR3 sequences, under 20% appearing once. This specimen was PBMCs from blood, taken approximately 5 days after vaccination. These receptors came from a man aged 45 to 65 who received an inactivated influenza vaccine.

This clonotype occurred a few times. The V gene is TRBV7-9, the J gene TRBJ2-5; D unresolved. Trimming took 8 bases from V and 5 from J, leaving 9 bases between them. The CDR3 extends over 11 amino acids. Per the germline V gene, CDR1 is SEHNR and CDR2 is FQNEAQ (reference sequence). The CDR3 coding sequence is TGTGCCAGCGGCATAGGGGAGACCCAGTACTTC. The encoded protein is CASGIGETQYF.

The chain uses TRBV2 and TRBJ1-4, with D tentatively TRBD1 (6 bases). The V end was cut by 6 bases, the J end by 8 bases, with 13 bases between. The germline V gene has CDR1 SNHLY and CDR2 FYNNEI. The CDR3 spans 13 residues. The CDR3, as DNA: TGTGCCAGCAGAGCCGGGACACAGGAAAAACTGTTTTTT. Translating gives CASRAGTQEKLFF.

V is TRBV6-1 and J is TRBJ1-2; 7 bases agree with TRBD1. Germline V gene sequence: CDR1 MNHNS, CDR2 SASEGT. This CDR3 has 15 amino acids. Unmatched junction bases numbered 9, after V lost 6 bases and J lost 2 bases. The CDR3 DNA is TGTGCCAGCAGGACGGGACAGCTAGTAAACTATGGCTACACCTTC. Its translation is CASRTGQLVNYGYTF.

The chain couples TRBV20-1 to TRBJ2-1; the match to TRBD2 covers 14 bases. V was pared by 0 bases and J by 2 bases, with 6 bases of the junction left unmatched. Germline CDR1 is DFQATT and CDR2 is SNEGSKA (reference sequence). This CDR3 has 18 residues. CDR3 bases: TGCAGTGCTAGAGATCCCCGGACTAGCGGGAGGACCTACAATGAGCAGTTCTTC. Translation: CSARDPRTSGRTYNEQFF.

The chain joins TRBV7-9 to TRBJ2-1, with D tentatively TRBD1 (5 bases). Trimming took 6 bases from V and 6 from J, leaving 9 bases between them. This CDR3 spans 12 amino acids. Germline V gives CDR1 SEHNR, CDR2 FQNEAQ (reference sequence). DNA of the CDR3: TGTGCCAGCAGATACCAGGGCAATGAGCAGTTCTTC. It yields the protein CASRYQGNEQFF.

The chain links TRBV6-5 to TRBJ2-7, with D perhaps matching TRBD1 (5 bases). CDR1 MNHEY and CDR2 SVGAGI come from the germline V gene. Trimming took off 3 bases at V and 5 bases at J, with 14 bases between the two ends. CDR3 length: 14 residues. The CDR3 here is CASSYEQVLDEQYF. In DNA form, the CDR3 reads TGTGCCAGCAGTTATGAACAGGTTCTCGACGAGCAGTACTTC.

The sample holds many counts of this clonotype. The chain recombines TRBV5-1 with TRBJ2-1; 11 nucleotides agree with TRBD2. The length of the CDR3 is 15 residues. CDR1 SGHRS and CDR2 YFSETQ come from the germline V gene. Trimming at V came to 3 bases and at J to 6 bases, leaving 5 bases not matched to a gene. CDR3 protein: CASSSGLAGFNEQFF. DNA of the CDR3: TGCGCCAGCAGCTCCGGACTAGCGGGTTTCAATGAGCAGTTCTTC.

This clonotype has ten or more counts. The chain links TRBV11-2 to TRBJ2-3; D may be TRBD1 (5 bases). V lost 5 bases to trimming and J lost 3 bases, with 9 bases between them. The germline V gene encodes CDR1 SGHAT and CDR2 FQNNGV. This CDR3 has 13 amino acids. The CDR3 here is CASSADSTDTQYF. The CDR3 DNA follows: TGTGCCAGCAGCGCAGACAGTACAGATACGCAGTATTTT.

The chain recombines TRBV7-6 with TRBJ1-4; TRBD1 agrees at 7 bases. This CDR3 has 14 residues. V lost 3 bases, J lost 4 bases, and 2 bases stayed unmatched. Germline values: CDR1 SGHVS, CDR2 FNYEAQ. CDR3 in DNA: TGTGCCAGCAGCTTTCGACAGGGTAATGAAAAACTGTTTTTT. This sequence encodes CASSFRQGNEKLFF.

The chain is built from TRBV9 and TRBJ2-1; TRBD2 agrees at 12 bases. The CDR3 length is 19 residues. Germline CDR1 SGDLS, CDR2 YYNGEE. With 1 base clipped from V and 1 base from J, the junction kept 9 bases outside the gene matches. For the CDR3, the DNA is TGTGCCAGCAGCGTAAGGTCTCCTAGCGGGAGGGAGTCCTACAATGAGCAGTTCTTC. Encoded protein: CASSVRSPSGRESYNEQFF.

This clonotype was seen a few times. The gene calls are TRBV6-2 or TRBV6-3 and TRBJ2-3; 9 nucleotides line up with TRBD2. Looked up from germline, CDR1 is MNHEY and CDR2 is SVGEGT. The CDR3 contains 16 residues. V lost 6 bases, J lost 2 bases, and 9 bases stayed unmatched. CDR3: CASRGGGAPTTDTQYF. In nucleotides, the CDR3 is TGTGCCAGCAGGGGCGGGGGGGCACCGACCACAGATACGCAGTATTTT.

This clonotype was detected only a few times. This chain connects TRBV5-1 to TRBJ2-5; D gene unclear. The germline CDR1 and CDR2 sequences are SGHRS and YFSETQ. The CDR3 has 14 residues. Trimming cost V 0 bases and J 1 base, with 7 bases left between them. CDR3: CASSLEYFQETQYF. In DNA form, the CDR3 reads TGCGCCAGCAGCTTGGAGTATTTCCAAGAGACCCAGTACTTC.

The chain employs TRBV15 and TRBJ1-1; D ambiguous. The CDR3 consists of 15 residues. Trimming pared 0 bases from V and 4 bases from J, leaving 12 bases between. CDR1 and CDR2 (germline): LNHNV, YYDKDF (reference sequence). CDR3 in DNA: TGTGCCACCAGCAGAGAGGCGGGAGTAGGCACTGAAGCTTTCTTT. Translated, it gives CATSREAGVGTEAFF.

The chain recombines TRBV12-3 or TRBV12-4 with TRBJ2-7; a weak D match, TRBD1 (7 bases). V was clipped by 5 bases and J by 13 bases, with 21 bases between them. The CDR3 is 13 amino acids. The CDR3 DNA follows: TGTGCCAGCAGTGCAGAGACAGGGACTGGGTCTTACTTC. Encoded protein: CASSAETGTGSYF.

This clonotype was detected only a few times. CDR3: CAISEGYGIAGEDEQFF. In DNA form, the CDR3 reads TGTGCCATCAGTGAGGGATATGGGATAGCGGGGGAGGATGAGCAGTTCTTC. This chain connects TRBV10-3 to TRBJ2-1; 9 nucleotides match TRBD2. The CDR3 has 17 amino acids. V was pared by 2 bases and J by 8 bases, with 13 bases of the junction left unmatched. Germline V gene data show CDR1 as ENHRY and CDR2 as SYGVKD.

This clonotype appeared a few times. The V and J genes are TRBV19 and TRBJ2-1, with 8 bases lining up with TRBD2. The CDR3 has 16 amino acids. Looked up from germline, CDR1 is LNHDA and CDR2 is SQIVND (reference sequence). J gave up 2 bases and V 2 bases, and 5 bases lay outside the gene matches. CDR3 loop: CASSIPGLAPYNEQFF. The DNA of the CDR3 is TGTGCCAGTAGTATACCCGGACTAGCTCCCTACAATGAGCAGTTCTTC.

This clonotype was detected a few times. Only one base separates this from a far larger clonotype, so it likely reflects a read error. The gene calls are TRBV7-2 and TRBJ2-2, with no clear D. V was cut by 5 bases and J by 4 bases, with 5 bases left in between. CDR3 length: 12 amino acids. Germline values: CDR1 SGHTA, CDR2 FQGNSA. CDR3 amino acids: CASSISTGELFF. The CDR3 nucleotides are TGTGCCAGCAGCATATCCACCGGGGAGCTGTTTTTT.

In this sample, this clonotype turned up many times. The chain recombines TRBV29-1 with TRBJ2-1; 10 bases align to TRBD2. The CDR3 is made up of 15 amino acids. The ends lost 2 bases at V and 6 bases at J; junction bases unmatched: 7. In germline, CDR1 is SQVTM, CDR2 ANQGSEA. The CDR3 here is CSVELRLAGVNEQFF. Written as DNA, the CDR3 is TGCAGCGTTGAATTGCGACTAGCGGGCGTCAATGAGCAGTTCTTC.